These 23 T cell receptor beta chains originate from one sample sequenced in a study of human T cells and chemical hapten exposure. As to time point: patch test 2, 6 weeks after DPC sensitization. Indicated treatment: therapeutic diphenylcyclopropenone sensitization with weekly scalp DPC. A single record per CDR3 protein comes from TCRdb applying MiXCR to the RACE reads. The sample has fewer than 80,000 distinct CDR3 sequences, approximately 10% seen once; the top ten hold approximately 7%. Sequencing was performed on whole blood, taken in connection with sensitization to the hapten diphenylcyclopropenone (DPC). These receptors all stem from a woman aged 45-60 years with alopecia areata. Some clones in this sample may be carry-over from other donors' samples.

CDR3 residues: CASSQVSGGEQFF. Here the CDR3 DNA reads TGTGCCAGCAGCCAAGTCAGCGGGGGTGAGCAGTTCTTC. The chain is built from TRBV14 and TRBJ2-1; 8 nucleotides agree with TRBD2. V lost 1 base, J lost 9 bases, and 2 bases stayed unmatched. This CDR3 has 13 residues. The V gene's germline CDR1 is SGHDN and CDR2 FVKESK.

This clonotype has just a few counts. The chain joins TRBV30 to TRBJ1-1; no clear D gene. In germline, CDR1 is GTSNPN, CDR2 SVGIG (reference sequence). Deletions cut 3 bases from V and 1 base from J, with 9 bases between. This CDR3 comprises 13 residues. Written as DNA, the CDR3 is TGTGCCTGGAGCAAGACTTCGAACACTGAAGCTTTCTTT. Protein sequence: CAWSKTSNTEAFF.

The chain couples TRBV6-6 to TRBJ1-3, with a tentative D call TRBD1 (6 bases). This CDR3 spans 11 amino acids. CDR1 and CDR2 (germline): MNHNY, SVGAGI (reference sequence). V was shortened by 6 bases and J by 9 bases, with 9 bases between the two germline ends. The CDR3, as DNA: TGTGCCAGCAGCGGAGGGGGCACCATATATTTT. It translates to CASSGGGTIYF.

In this sample, this clonotype turned up many times. This chain joins TRBV5-1 and TRBJ2-6; 10 nucleotides line up with TRBD2. Germline V gene data show CDR1 as SGHRS and CDR2 as YFSETQ. This CDR3 spans 18 amino acids. V was pared by 0 bases and J by 1 base, with 4 bases of the junction left unmatched. The CDR3 DNA reads TGCGCCAGCAGCTTGGCGTCTAGCGGGAGTTCTGGGGCCAACGTCCTGACTTTC. Its protein product is CASSLASSGSSGANVLTF.

The chain joins TRBV16 to TRBJ1-1; a possible D gene is TRBD1 (5 bases). Trimming removed 0 bases from V and 1 base from J, with 9 bases in between. This CDR3 region has 15 residues. CDR1 is KGHSY and CDR2 is FQNENV in the germline V gene. This CDR3 reads CASSQSWGRNTEAFF. CDR3 nucleotides: TGTGCCAGCAGCCAATCGTGGGGCAGGAACACTGAAGCTTTCTTT.

This clonotype was observed a handful of times. The chain couples TRBV27 to TRBJ1-1; D gene unclear. This CDR3 has 11 amino acids. CDR1 MNHEY and CDR2 SMNVEV come from the germline V gene (reference sequence). V lost 10 bases and J lost 5, with 11 bases in between. The CDR3 here is CATGRGTEAFF. CDR3 nucleotides: TGTGCCACCGGACGGGGAACTGAAGCTTTCTTT.

V is TRBV12-3 or TRBV12-4 and J is TRBJ2-1; D call uncertain. Trimming took 3 bases from V and 5 from J, leaving 11 bases between them. This CDR3 has 14 residues. Written as DNA, the CDR3 is TGTGCCAGCAGTTTCGTTTTGGCCGACAATGAGCAGTTCTTC. This translates into CASSFVLADNEQFF.

In this sample, this clonotype turned up many times. The chain couples TRBV6-6 to TRBJ2-2; D uncertain. This CDR3 is built from 13 residues. CDR1 is MNHNY and CDR2 is SVGAGI in the germline V gene (reference sequence). V was trimmed by 8 bases and J by 0 bases, leaving 7 bases between them. The CDR3 sequence: CASGNSNTGELFF. Written as DNA, the CDR3 is TGTGCCAGCGGAAATTCGAACACCGGGGAGCTGTTTTTT.

On this clonotype itself: At one end the junction does not follow the germline gene, possibly because of a read error. J is TRBJ2-3 and V is TRBV10-1; 14 nucleotides agree with TRBD2. Germline values: CDR1 WNHNN, CDR2 SYGVQD (reference sequence). The CDR3 spans 18 residues. Here the CDR3 reads CARSEAGLAGGSTDTQYF. CDR3 nucleotide sequence: TGCGCCAGAAGTGAGGCAGGACTAGCGGGGGGAAGCACAGATACGCAGTATTTT.

This clonotype has more than one count but fewer than ten. This sequence joins TRBV7-9 and TRBJ2-4; TRBD2 aligns across 10 bases. Trimming took 5 bases from V and 0 from J; bases not matched to a gene: 13. The CDR3 is 19 residues long. Germline CDR1 and CDR2: SEHNR and FQNEAQ (reference sequence). The CDR3 DNA reads as TGTGCCAGCAGCCCAGTCGTACTAGCGGGGCCCGGAGCCAAAAACATTCAGTACTTC. Amino acid sequence: CASSPVVLAGPGAKNIQYF.

This clonotype was observed a few times. This sequence joins TRBV20-1 and TRBJ1-3, with TRBD1 identical over 9 bases. Germline V gene data show CDR1 as DFQATT and CDR2 as SNEGSKA (reference sequence). The CDR3 has 18 amino acids. Trimming at V came to 8 bases and at J to 4 bases, leaving 21 bases not matched to a gene. The CDR3 region has the DNA TGCAGTTTACGTCGTTTTACCCGGGACAGGGATGAAGGAAACACCATATATTTT. This encodes CSLRRFTRDRDEGNTIYF.

This clonotype came up many times. V and J are TRBV11-2 and TRBJ2-1; possible D gene TRBD2, 7 bases. Germline V gene sequence: CDR1 SGHAT, CDR2 FQNNGV. The V end lost 1 base, the J end lost 8 bases, and 18 bases lay between the germline ends. The CDR3 loop spans 16 amino acids. CDR3 coding DNA: TGTGCCAGCAGCTTAGTGTCTTCGGGGGGCCCGGATGAGCAGTTCTTC. Translated: CASSLVSSGGPDEQFF.

This clonotype was detected ten times or more. The chain employs TRBV10-1 and TRBJ1-6; D is possibly TRBD1 (5 bases). From germline, CDR1 is WNHNN and CDR2 SYGVQD (reference sequence). The CDR3 has 10 residues. V lost 11 bases and J lost 13, with 12 bases in between. In nucleotides, the CDR3 is TGCGCCGCCCGAGGGGACCCCCTCCACTTT. It specifies CAARGDPLHF.

The chain couples TRBV10-3 to TRBJ1-1, with D unresolved. CDR3 length: 14 residues. Germline V gene lookup returns CDR1 ENHRY and CDR2 SYGVKD. Trimming shortened V by 4 bases and J by 5 bases, and 14 bases separated the two germline ends. The CDR3 nucleotides read TGTGCCATCAGTGCCCAGGATGGGTGGACTGAAGCTTTCTTT. It specifies CAISAQDGWTEAFF.

The rearrangement joins TRBV29-1 to TRBJ1-2; TRBD1 agrees at 7 bases. Per the germline V gene, CDR1 is SQVTM and CDR2 is ANQGSEA. The CDR3 sequence is 10 residues long. V trimming: 5 bases; J trimming: 6 bases; junction bases outside the gene matches: 0. CDR3 nucleotides: TGCAGCGTTCAGGGGGATGGCTACACCTTC. It specifies CSVQGDGYTF.

The chain combines TRBV20-1 with TRBJ2-5; 9 bases agree with TRBD2. The CDR3 runs 18 residues. Germline lookup yields CDR1 DFQATT and CDR2 SNEGSKA (reference sequence). Germline trimming cut 3 bases from V and 6 bases from J; bases unmatched to any gene: 20. The CDR3 is CSARMAGGGSGSGQTQYF. The CDR3 nucleotides read TGCAGTGCTAGGATGGCCGGGGGTGGTAGCGGGAGCGGGCAGACCCAGTACTTC.

This clonotype appeared many times. V usage is TRBV4-2 and J usage is TRBJ2-1; perhaps TRBD2 as D (5 bases). The V gene's germline CDR1 is LGHNA and CDR2 YNFKEQ. Trimming stripped 2 bases from V and 4 bases from J, with 15 bases between. The CDR3 is 16 amino acids. This chain's CDR3 is CASSQHLDLLYNEQFF. CDR3 bases: TGTGCCAGCAGCCAACACTTGGACTTGTTATACAATGAGCAGTTCTTC.

This clonotype was seen many times. The chain is built from TRBV29-1 and TRBJ1-1; D unclear. V lost 5 bases and J 0 bases, leaving 10 bases between the germline ends. The CDR3 runs to 13 residues. Per germline, CDR1 SQVTM and CDR2 ANQGSEA. This chain's CDR3 is CSVLSLMNTEAFF. The DNA of the CDR3 is TGCAGCGTTTTGAGCTTAATGAACACTGAAGCTTTCTTT.

This clonotype has just a few counts. The chain uses TRBV7-6 and TRBJ1-4; 10 bases agree with TRBD1. The CDR3 sequence is 15 residues long. Trimming cost V 5 bases and J 8 bases; bases outside gene matches: 8. Looked up from germline, CDR1 is SGHVS and CDR2 is FNYEAQ. Here the CDR3 reads CASSPRDRGLEKLFF. CDR3 nucleotide sequence: TGTGCCAGCAGCCCGCGGGACAGGGGCTTAGAAAAACTGTTTTTT.

This clonotype has at least ten counts. This chain connects TRBV11-2 to TRBJ2-1, with 9 bases aligning to TRBD2. The germline V gene encodes CDR1 SGHAT and CDR2 FQNNGV. The CDR3 spans 12 residues. Trimming cost V 6 bases and J 10 bases; bases outside gene matches: 4. The CDR3 is CASRVAGEEQFF. CDR3 in DNA: TGTGCCAGCAGAGTAGCGGGAGAGGAGCAGTTCTTC.

This clonotype was counted between two and nine times. The chain links TRBV19 to TRBJ2-2; TRBD1 matches at 7 bases. The CDR3 is 15 amino acids. J was trimmed by 4 bases and V by 5 bases; bases with no gene match: 7. CDR1 and CDR2 (germline): LNHDA, SQIVND (reference sequence). CDR3: CASSVAQGVTGELFF. The CDR3 bases are TGTGCCAGTAGTGTCGCCCAGGGGGTCACCGGGGAGCTGTTTTTT.

This clonotype was recorded a few times. This chain joins TRBV7-8 and TRBJ2-2; D remains unclear. V was clipped by 0 bases and J by 1 base, with 6 bases between them. The CDR3 loop spans 15 amino acids. Germline values: CDR1 SGHVS, CDR2 FQNEAQ. CDR3 residues: CASSLAYRNTGELFF. CDR3 sequence (DNA): TGTGCCAGCAGCTTAGCATACAGGAACACCGGGGAGCTGTTTTTT. Full variable domain (remainder filled in from reference TRBV7-8 and TRBJ2-2): GAGVSQSPRYKVAKRGQDVALRCDPISGHVSLFWYQQALGQGPEFLTYFQNEAQLDKSGLPSDRFFAERPEGSVSTLKIQRTQQEDSAVYLCASSLAYRNTGELFFGEGSRLTVL.

The rearrangement joins TRBV5-1 to TRBJ2-3, with 8 positions matching TRBD1. Germline V CDR1 and CDR2: SGHRS, YFSETQ. V gave up 3 bases and J gave up 3 bases; unmatched junction bases: 6. The CDR3 extends over 15 amino acids. The DNA for the CDR3 is TGCGCCAGCAGCTGGGTGGACAGGGAAACAGATACGCAGTATTTT. This sequence encodes CASSWVDRETDTQYF.